The 16 T cell receptor beta chains given below trace back to one sample, sequenced in a study of T-cell reconstitution after alpha-beta-depleted transplantation in children. Preparation of the TCRbeta library used unique molecular identifiers. TCRdb called the PCR reads again in MiXCR, with one record for every CDR3 protein. The table records about 540,000 distinct CDR3 sequences, around 19% of them present only once. The starting material was PBMCs from the stem cell graft donor, obtained from the stem cell graft. Receptor source: a human donor who donated a stem cell graft to a child with acute lymphoblastic leukemia.

In its sample, this clonotype was seen a few times. The CDR3 DNA sequence: TGCAGTGCTTACTACCCCTGGGAACAGAAGCACACTGAAGCTTTCTTT. Residues: CSAYYPWEQKHTEAFF. The chain carries TRBV20-1 and TRBJ1-1; the D is unclear. CDR1 and CDR2 from the germline V gene are DFQATT and SNEGSKA (reference sequence). V was clipped by 5 bases and J by 3 bases, with 22 bases between them. The CDR3 has 16 amino acids.

This chain connects TRBV11-2 to TRBJ2-3, with unresolved D. This CDR3 is built from 16 residues. Germline V CDR1 and CDR2: SGHAT, FQNNGV. V shed 5 bases and J shed 4 bases, with 19 bases lying between them. The CDR3 DNA follows: TGTGCCAGCAGCCCATTCTTGGAGAGAAGGGCAGATACGCAGTATTTT. This codes for CASSPFLERRADTQYF.

The chain uses TRBV6-5 and TRBJ2-1; D is uncertain. This CDR3 comprises 14 residues. In germline, CDR1 is MNHEY, CDR2 SVGAGI. The V and J ends lost 2 bases and 0 bases respectively, with 5 bases between them. The CDR3 DNA sequence: TGTGCCAGCAGTTACATAAGCTCCTACAATGAGCAGTTCTTC. Residues: CASSYISSYNEQFF.

This clonotype was seen a few times. V and J are TRBV5-1 and TRBJ2-2, with a tentative D call TRBD2 (6 bases). CDR3 length: 15 residues. The V gene lost 0 bases and the J gene lost 4 bases, with 10 bases spanning the gap. Germline CDR1 SGHRS, CDR2 YFSETQ. For the CDR3, the DNA is TGCGCCAGCAGCTTGGAGGGAGGCGTCACCGGGGAGCTGTTTTTT. Translation: CASSLEGGVTGELFF.

The chain has TRBV2 and TRBJ1-3; no reliable D call. Germline V gene data show CDR1 as SNHLY and CDR2 as FYNNEI. The ends were cut back, 5 bases at V and 1 base at J, with 6 bases in the middle. The length of the CDR3 is 13 residues. The CDR3 DNA follows: TGTGCCAGCAGTACCTTTTCTGGAAACACCATATATTTT. It codes for CASSTFSGNTIYF.

This clonotype showed up just a few times. J is TRBJ1-5 and V is TRBV6-5, with D perhaps matching TRBD1 (6 bases). The CDR3 runs to 14 residues. CDR1 and CDR2 (germline): MNHEY, SVGAGI. The V gene lost 4 bases and the J gene lost 7 bases, with 14 bases spanning the gap. In DNA form, the CDR3 reads TGTGCCAGCAGTTCCTATCCCGGGGGCCAGCCCCAGCATTTT. It yields the protein CASSSYPGGQPQHF.

This chain links TRBV12-3 or TRBV12-4 with TRBJ2-5, with 15 bases that match TRBD2. The CDR3 consists of 17 residues. The V and J ends lost 6 bases and 5 bases, in that order; junction bases with no gene match: 10. This CDR3 reads CASSRTSGRGSGETQYF. The DNA for the CDR3 is TGTGCCAGCAGCCGGACTAGCGGGAGGGGGTCAGGGGAGACCCAGTACTTC.

J is TRBJ2-3 and V is TRBV5-1; 7 nucleotides align to TRBD2. Germline V lookup: CDR1 SGHRS, CDR2 YFSETQ. Unmatched junction bases numbered 9, after V lost 2 bases and J lost 6 bases. This CDR3 has 15 amino acids. The CDR3 DNA reads as TGCGCCAGCAGCTTTGGGCTAGCGGCGGCGGATACGCAGTATTTT. Translated: CASSFGLAAADTQYF. Combining the CDR3 with reference TRBV5-1 and TRBJ2-3 gives the whole variable domain KAGVTQTPRYLIKTRGQQVTLSCSPISGHRSVSWYQQTPGQGLQFLFEYFSETQRNKGNFPGRFSGRQFSNSRSEMNVSTLELGDSALYLCASSFGLAAADTQYFGPGTRLTVL.

This clonotype was seen more than once but under ten times. This chain uses TRBV6-1 with TRBJ2-7; D possibly corresponds to TRBD2 (5 bases). The CDR3 is 13 residues long. Germline V gene data show CDR1 as MNHNS and CDR2 as SASEGT. Trimming pared 3 bases from V and 3 bases from J, leaving 9 bases between. Here the CDR3 DNA reads TGTGCCAGCAGTGATTCCGGGATCTACGAGCAGTACTTC. This encodes CASSDSGIYEQYF.

This chain uses TRBV6-5 with TRBJ2-2; the D is unclear. Germline loops: CDR1 MNHEY, CDR2 SVGAGI. The CDR3 has 13 amino acids. V shed 2 bases and J shed 6 bases, with 7 bases lying between them. The CDR3 coding sequence is TGTGCCAGCAGTTACCCGAAACCCGGGGAGCTGTTTTTT. Translation gives CASSYPKPGELFF.

This clonotype has only a few counts. This chain uses TRBV4-1 with TRBJ2-1; either TRBD1 or TRBD2 may fit D (6 bases each). CDR1 and CDR2 from the germline V gene are MGHRA and YSYEKL. Trimming removed 0 bases from V and 1 base from J, with 22 bases in between. This CDR3 region has 20 residues. CDR3 coding DNA: TGCGCCAGCAGCCAAGATAGTTGGGGTAGCGGAGGGGGATCCTACAATGAGCAGTTCTTC. This encodes CASSQDSWGSGGGSYNEQFF.

V and J are TRBV2 and TRBJ1-1, with 9 positions matching TRBD1. V lost 3 bases and J lost 6; bases outside the gene matches: 11. Germline loops: CDR1 SNHLY, CDR2 FYNNEI. The CDR3 runs 16 residues. CDR3 in amino acids: CASSDALRQGDAEAFF. The DNA of the CDR3 is TGTGCCAGCAGTGATGCCCTACGACAGGGGGACGCTGAAGCTTTCTTT.

In this sample, this clonotype turned up a few times. The chain couples TRBV2 to TRBJ2-7; TRBD2 matches 7 bases. Germline CDR1 reads SNHLY; CDR2 reads FYNNEI. This CDR3 contains 17 residues. Trimming cost V 3 bases and J 3 bases; bases outside gene matches: 14. CDR3 sequence (DNA): TGTGCCAGCAGTGACTCCGGTCGGCGGGAGATAGACTACGAGCAGTACTTC. Residues: CASSDSGRREIDYEQYF.

This chain uses TRBV15 with TRBJ1-2, with D hard to call. Deletions cut 0 bases from V and 7 bases from J, with 12 bases between. The CDR3 loop spans 14 amino acids. Germline CDR1 reads LNHNV; CDR2 reads YYDKDF (reference sequence). The CDR3 DNA is TGTGCCACCAGCAGAGAGGGCAGAGGCGTTGGCTACACCTTC. Translation: CATSREGRGVGYTF.

The chain recombines TRBV7-9 with TRBJ1-5; 8 bases fit TRBD1. J lost 7 bases, V lost 4 bases, and 0 bases had no gene match. CDR1 and CDR2 (germline): SEHNR, FQNEAQ (reference sequence). This CDR3 is built from 12 residues. CDR3 region: CASSWTGQPQHF. CDR3 DNA: TGTGCCAGCAGCTGGACAGGGCAGCCCCAGCATTTT.

Details on this clonotype: Here the CDR3 omits its conserved ending phenylalanine or tryptophan, so a read error is the likely source. The chain carries TRBV3-1 and TRBJ2-1; D is undetermined. This CDR3 spans 13 amino acids. V lost 4 bases and J lost 4, with 8 bases in between. The V gene's germline CDR1 is LGHDT and CDR2 YNNKEL (reference sequence). The DNA for the CDR3 is TGTGCCAGCAGCCTCGAGCTTTACAATGAGCAGTTCCTC. Protein sequence: CASSLELYNEQFL.